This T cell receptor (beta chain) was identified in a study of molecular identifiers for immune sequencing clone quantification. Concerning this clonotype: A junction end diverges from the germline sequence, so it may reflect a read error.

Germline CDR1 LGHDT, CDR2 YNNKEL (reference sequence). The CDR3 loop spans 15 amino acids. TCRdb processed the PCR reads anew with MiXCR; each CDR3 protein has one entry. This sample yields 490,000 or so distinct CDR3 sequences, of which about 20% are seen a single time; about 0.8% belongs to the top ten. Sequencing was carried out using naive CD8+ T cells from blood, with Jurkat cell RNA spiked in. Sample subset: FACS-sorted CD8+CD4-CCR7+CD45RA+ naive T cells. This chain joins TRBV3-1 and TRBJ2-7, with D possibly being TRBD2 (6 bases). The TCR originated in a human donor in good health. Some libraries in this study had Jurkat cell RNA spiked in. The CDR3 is CANSRTGVASYEQYF. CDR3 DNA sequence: TGTGCCAACAGCCGTACGGGGGTTGCATCCTACGAGCAGTACTTC.